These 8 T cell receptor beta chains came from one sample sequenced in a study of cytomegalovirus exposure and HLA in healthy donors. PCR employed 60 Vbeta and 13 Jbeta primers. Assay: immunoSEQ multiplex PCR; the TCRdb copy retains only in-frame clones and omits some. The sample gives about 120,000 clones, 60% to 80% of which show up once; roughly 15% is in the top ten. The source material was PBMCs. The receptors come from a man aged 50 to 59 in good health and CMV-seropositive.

In nucleotides, the CDR3 is TGTGCCAGCAGCTTATCGAATGGGGAGGTAGAGACCCAGTACTTC. This codes for CASSLSNGEVETQYF. V and J are TRBV7-9 and TRBJ2-5; TRBD2 might be the D (6 bases). Trimming took off 2 bases at V and 4 bases at J, with 14 bases between the two ends. CDR3 length: 15 residues. The germline gives CDR1 SEHNR, CDR2 FQNEAQ (reference sequence).

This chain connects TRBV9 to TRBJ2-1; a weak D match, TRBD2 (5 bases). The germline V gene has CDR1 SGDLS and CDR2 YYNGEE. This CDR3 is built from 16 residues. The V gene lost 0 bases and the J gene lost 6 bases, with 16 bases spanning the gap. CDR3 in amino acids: CASSVVSRGRSNEQFF. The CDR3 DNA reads TGTGCCAGCAGCGTAGTGTCACGAGGGCGTTCCAATGAGCAGTTCTTC.

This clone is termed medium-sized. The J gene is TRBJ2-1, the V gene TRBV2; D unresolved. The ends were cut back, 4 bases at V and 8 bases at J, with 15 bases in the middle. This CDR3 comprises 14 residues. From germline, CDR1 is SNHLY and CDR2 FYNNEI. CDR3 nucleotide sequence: TGTGCCAGCAGTGGTTCAGATTTCGTTCATGAGCAGTTCTTC. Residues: CASSGSDFVHEQFF.

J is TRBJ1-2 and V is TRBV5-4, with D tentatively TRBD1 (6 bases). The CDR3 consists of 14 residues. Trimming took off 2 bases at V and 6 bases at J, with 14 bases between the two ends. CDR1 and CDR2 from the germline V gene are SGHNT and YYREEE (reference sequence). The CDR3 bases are TGTGCCAGCAGCTTAAGCGGGGGGCAGGATGGCTACACCTTC. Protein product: CASSLSGGQDGYTF. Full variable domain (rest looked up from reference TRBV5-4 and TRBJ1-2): ETGVTQSPTHLIKTRGQQVTLRCSSQSGHNTVSWYQQALGQGPQFIFQYYREEENGRGNFPPRFSGLQFPNYSSELNVNALELDDSALYLCASSLSGGQDGYTFGSGTRLTVV.

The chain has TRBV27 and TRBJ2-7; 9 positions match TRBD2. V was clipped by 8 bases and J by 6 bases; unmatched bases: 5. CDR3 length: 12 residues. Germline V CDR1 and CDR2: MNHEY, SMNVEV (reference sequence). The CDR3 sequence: CASGLRGGEQYF. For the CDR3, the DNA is TGTGCCAGCGGCCTGCGGGGGGGCGAGCAGTACTTC.

CDR3 residues: CASSLAESADPSYEQYF. In nucleotides, the CDR3 is TGTGCCAGCAGCTTAGCGGAATCAGCGGACCCTTCCTACGAGCAGTACTTC. The rearrangement joins TRBV7-9 to TRBJ2-7, with D perhaps TRBD2 (5 bases). CDR1 is SEHNR and CDR2 is FQNEAQ in the germline V gene (reference sequence). Between the trimmed V and J ends, which lost 0 bases and 1 base, there was a span of 16 bases. The CDR3 totals 17 residues. The entire variable domain, with the rest obtained from reference TRBV7-9 and TRBJ2-7, is as follows: DTGVSQNPRHKITKRGQNVTFRCDPISEHNRLYWYRQTLGQGPEFLTYFQNEAQLEKSRLLSDRFSAERPKGSFSTLEIQRTEQGDSAMYLCASSLAESADPSYEQYFGPGTRLTVT.

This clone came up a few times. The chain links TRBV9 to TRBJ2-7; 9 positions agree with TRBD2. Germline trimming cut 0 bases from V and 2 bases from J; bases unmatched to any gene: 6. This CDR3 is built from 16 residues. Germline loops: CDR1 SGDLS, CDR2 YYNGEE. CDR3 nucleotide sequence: TGTGCCAGCAGCGTAGTCCCTAGCGGGATGACCTACGAGCAGTACTTC. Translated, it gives CASSVVPSGMTYEQYF.

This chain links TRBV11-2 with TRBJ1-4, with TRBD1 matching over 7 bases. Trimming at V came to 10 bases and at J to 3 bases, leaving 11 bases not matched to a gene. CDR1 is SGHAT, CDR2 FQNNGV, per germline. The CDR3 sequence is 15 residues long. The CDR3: CAIREGARANEKLFF. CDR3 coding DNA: TGTGCCATTCGTGAGGGGGCGCGAGCTAATGAAAAACTGTTTTTT.